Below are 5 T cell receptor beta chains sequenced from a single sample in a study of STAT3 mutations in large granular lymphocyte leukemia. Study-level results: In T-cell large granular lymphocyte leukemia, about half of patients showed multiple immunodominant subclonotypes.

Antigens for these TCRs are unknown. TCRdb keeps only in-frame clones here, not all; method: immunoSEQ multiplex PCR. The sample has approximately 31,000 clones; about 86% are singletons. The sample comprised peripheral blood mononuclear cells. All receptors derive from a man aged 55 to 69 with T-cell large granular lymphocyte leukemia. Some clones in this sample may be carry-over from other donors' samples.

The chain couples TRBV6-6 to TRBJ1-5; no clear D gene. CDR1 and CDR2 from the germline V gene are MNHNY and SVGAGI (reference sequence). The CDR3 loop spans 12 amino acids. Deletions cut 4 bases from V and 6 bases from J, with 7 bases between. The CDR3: CASSSPPQPQHF. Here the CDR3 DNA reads TGTGCCAGCAGTTCCCCCCCTCAGCCCCAGCATTTT.

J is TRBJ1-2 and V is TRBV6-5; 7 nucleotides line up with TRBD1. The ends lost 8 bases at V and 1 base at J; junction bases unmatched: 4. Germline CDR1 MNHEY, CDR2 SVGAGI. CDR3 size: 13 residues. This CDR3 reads CASWTGINYGYTF. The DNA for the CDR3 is TGTGCCAGCTGGACAGGCATTAACTATGGCTACACCTTC.

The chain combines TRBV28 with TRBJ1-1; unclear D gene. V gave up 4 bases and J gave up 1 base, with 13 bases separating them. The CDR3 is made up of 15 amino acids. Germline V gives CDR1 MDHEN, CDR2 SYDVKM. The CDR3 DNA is TGTGCCAGCAGTTCCCGGACGGGGTGGAACACTGAAGCTTTCTTT. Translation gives CASSSRTGWNTEAFF.

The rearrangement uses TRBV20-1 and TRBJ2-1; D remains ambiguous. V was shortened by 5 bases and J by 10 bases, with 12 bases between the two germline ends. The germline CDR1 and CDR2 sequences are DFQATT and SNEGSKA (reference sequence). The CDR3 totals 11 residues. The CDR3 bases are TGCAGTGCTCTCTCGGGCACGGAGCAGTTCTTC. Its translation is CSALSGTEQFF.

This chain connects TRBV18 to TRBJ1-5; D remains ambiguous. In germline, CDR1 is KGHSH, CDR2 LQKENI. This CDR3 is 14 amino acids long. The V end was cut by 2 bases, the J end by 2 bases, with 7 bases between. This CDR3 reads CASSPGLGNQPQHF. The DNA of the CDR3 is TGTGCCAGCTCACCAGGATTGGGCAATCAGCCCCAGCATTTT.